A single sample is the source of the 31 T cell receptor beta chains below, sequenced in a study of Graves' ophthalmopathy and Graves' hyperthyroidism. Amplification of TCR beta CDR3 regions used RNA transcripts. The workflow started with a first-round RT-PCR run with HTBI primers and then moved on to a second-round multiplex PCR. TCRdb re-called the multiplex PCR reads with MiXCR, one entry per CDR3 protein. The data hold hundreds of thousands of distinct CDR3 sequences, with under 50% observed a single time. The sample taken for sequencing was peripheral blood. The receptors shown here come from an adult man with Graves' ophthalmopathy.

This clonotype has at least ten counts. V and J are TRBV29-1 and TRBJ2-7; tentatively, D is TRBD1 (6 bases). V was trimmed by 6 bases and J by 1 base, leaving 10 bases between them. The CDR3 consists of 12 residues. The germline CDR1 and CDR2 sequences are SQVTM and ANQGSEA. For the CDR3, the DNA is TGCAGCGTCGGGGACACTTCCTACGAGCAGTACTTC. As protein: CSVGDTSYEQYF.

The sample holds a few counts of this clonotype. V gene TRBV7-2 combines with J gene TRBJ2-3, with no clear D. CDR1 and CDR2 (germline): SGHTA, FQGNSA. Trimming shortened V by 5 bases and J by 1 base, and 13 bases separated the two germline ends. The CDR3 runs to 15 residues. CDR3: CASSPRPGGTDTQYF. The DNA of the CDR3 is TGTGCCAGCAGCCCGAGACCAGGCGGCACAGATACGCAGTATTTT.

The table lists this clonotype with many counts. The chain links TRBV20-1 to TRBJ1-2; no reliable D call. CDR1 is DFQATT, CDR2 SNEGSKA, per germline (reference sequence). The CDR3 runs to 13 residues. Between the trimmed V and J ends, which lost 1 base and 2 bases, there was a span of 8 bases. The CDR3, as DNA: TGCAGTGCTAGAGCACAGCCAAACTATGGCTACACCTTC. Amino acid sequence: CSARAQPNYGYTF.

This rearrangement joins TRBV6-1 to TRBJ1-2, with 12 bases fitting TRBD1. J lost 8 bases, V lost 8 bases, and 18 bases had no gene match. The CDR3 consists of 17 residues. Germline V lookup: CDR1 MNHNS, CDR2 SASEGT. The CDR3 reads CASQRRGTGGELRGYTF. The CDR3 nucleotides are TGTGCCAGCCAGAGGAGGGGGACAGGGGGCGAACTGCGGGGCTACACCTTC.

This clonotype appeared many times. The CDR3 nucleotides read TGTGCCAGCATAGGACAGACGAACACTGAAGCTTTCTTT. Its translation is CASIGQTNTEAFF. The chain recombines TRBV12-3 or TRBV12-4 with TRBJ1-1, with D perhaps matching TRBD1 (6 bases). V gave up 7 bases and J gave up 1 base, with 10 bases separating them. This CDR3 is 13 amino acids long.

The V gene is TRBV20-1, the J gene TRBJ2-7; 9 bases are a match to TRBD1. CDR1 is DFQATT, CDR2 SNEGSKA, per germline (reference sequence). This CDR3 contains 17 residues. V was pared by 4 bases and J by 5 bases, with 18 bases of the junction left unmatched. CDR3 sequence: CSATLVRTGTGIHEQYF. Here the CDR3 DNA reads TGCAGTGCTACTTTGGTCCGGACCGGGACAGGGATCCACGAGCAGTACTTC.

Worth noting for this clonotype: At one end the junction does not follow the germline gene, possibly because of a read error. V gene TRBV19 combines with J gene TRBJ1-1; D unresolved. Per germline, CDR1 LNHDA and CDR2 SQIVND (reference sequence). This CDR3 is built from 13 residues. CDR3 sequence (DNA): TGTGCCGGTAGTCCTACAGTTAACACTGAAGCTTTCTTT. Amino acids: CAGSPTVNTEAFF. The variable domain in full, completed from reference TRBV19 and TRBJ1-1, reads DGGITQSPKYLFRKEGQNVTLSCEQNLNHDAMYWYRQDPGQGLRLIYYSQIVNDFQKGDIAEGYSVSREKKESFPLTVTSAQKNPTAFYLCAGSPTVNTEAFFGQGTRLTVV.

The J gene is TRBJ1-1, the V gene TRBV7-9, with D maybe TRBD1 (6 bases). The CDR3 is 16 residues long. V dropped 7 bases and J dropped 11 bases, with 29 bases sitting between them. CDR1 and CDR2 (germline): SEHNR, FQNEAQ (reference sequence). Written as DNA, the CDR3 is TGTGCCAGCAAGACAGGCCTACCCCCAAGCCCCGGGGAGGCTTTCTTT. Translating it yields CASKTGLPPSPGEAFF.

CDR3 coding DNA: TGTGCCAGCGGCCTCGGGGGGGCACCCCATTCACCCCTCCACTTT. Protein: CASGLGGAPHSPLHF. The chain recombines TRBV7-9 with TRBJ1-6; D perhaps matches TRBD1 (6 bases). V was clipped by 8 bases and J by 8 bases, with 19 bases between them. Germline V gene data show CDR1 as SEHNR and CDR2 as FQNEAQ (reference sequence). The CDR3 runs 15 residues.

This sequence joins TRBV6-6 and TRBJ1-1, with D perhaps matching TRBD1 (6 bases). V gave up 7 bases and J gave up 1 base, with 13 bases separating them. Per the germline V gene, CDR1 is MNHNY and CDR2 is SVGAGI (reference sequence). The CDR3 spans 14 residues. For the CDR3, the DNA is TGTGCCAGCATCCTACAGGGATCGAACACTGAAGCTTTCTTT. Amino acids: CASILQGSNTEAFF.

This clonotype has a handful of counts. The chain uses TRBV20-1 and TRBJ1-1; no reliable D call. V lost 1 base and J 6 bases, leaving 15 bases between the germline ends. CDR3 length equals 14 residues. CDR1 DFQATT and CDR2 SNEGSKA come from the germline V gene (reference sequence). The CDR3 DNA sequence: TGCAGTGCTAGAGTTCCAGGTCTCCGGGCTGAAGCTTTCTTT. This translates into CSARVPGLRAEAFF.

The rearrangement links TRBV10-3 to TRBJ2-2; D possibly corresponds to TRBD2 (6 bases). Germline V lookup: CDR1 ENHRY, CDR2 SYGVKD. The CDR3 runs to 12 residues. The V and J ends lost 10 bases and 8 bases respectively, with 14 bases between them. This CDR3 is CASQAGVGELFF. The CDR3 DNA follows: TGTGCCAGCCAAGCGGGCGTTGGGGAGCTGTTTTTT.

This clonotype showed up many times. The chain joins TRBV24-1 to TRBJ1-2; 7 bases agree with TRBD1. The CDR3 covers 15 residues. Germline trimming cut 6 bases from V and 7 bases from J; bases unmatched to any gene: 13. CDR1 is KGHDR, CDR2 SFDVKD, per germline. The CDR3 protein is CATSTHDRVPIGYTF. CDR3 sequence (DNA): TGTGCCACCAGTACACATGACAGGGTTCCTATTGGCTACACCTTC.

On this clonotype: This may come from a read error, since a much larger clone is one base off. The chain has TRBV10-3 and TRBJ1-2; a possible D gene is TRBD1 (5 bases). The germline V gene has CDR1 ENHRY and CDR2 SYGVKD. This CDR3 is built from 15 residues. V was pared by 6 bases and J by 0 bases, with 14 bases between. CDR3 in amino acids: CAISLLAGTNYGYTF. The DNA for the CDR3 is TGTGCCATCAGCTTACTCGCAGGGACTAACTATGGCTACACCTTC.

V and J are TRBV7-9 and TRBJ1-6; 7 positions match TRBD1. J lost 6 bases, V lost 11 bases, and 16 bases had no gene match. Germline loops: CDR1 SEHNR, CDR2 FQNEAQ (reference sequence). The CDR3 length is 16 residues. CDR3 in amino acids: CAWSISRGFSNSPLHF. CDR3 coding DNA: TGTGCCTGGAGTATCTCCAGGGGGTTCTCTAATTCACCCCTCCACTTT.

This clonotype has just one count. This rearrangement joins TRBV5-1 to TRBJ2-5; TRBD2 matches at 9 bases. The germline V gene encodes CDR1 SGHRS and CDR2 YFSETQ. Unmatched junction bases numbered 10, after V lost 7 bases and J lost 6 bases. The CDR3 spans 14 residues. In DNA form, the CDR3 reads TGCGCCAGCCACGCGGGGGGGTTGGGCAAGACCCAGTACTTC. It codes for CASHAGGLGKTQYF.

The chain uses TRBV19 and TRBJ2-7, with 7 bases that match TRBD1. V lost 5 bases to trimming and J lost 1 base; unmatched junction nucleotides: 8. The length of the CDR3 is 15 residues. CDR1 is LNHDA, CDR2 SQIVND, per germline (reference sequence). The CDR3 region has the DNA TGTGCCAGTAGTGAATTCCGGGACAGTTCCTACGAGCAGTACTTC. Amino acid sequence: CASSEFRDSSYEQYF.

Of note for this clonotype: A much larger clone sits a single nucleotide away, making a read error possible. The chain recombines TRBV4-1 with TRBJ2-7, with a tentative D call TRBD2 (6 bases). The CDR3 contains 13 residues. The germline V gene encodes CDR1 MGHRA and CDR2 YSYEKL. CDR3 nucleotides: TGTGCCAACAGCCAAGCGACTAGCTACGAGCAGTACTTC. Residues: CANSQATSYEQYF.

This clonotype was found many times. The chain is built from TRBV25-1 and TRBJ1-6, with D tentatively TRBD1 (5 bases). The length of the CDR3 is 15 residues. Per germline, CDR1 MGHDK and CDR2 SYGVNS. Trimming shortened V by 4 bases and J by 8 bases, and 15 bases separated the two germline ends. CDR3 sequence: CASSGRQKNDSPLHF. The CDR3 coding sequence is TGTGCCAGCAGTGGGAGACAGAAAAATGATTCACCCCTCCACTTT.

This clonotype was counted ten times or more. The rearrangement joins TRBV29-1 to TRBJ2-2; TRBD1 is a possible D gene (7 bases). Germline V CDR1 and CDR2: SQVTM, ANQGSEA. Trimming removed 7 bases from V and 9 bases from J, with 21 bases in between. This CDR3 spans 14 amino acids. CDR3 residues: CSGRVGGALRELFF. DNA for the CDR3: TGCAGCGGGAGGGTAGGGGGCGCGTTAAGGGAGCTGTTTTTT.

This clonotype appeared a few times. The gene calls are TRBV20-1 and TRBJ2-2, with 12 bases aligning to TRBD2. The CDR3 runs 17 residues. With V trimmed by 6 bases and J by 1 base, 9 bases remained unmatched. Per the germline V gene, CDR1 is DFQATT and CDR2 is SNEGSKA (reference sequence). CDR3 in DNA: TGCAGTGCCCGGCTAGCGGGAGGGAGGCGGAACACCGGGGAGCTGTTTTTT. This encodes CSARLAGGRRNTGELFF.

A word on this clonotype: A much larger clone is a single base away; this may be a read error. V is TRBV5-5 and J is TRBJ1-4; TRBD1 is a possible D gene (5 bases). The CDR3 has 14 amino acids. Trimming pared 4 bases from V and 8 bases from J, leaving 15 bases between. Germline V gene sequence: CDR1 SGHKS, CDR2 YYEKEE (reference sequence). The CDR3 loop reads CASSPGGTSEKLFF. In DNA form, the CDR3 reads TGTGCCAGCAGCCCCGGGGGGACTTCAGAAAAACTGTTTTTT. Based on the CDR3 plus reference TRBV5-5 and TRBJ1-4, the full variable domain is DAGVTQSPTHLIKTRGQQVTLRCSPISGHKSVSWYQQVLGQGPQFIFQYYEKEERGRGNFPDRFSARQFPNYSSELNVNALLLGDSALYLCASSPGGTSEKLFFGSGTQLSVL.

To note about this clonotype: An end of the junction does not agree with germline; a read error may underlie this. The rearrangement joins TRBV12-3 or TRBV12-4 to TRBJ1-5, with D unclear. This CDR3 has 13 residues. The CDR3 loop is CASGLDDYRPRHF. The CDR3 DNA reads TGTGCTAGTGGTTTGGATGATTATCGGCCCCGGCATTTT.

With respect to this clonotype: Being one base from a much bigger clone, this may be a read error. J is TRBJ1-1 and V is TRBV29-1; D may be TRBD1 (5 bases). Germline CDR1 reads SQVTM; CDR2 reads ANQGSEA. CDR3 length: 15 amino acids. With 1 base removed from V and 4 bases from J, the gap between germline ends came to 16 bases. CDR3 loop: CSVEVWSQGGTEAFF. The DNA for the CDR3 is TGCAGCGTTGAAGTATGGTCTCAGGGAGGCACTGAAGCTTTCTTT.

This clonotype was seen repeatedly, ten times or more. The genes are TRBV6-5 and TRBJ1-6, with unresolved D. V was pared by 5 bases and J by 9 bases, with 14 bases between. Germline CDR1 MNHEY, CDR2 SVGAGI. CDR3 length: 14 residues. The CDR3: CASSPLGMGSPLHF. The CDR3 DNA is TGTGCCAGCAGTCCCCTCGGGATGGGTTCACCCCTCCACTTT.

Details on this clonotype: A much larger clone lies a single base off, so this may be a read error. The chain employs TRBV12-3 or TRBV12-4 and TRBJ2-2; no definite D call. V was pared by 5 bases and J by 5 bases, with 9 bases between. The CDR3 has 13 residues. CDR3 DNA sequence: TGTGCCAGCAGTACATGCAGGACCGGGGAGCTGTTTTTT. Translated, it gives CASSTCRTGELFF.

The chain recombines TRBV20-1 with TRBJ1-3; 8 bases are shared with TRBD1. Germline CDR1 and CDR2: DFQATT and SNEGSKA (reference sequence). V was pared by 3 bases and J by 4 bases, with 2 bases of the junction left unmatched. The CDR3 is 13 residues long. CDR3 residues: CSASRQGGNTIYF. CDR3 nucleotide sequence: TGCAGTGCTAGTAGACAGGGGGGAAACACCATATATTTT.

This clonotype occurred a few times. Here the CDR3 DNA reads TGTGCCAGCAGCCAAGGACGTAGGGGGGACGGGGAGCTGTTTTTT. It yields the protein CASSQGRRGDGELFF. The chain couples TRBV14 to TRBJ2-2; D assignment may be TRBD1 or TRBD2 (6 bases each). With 1 base removed from V and 7 bases from J, the gap between germline ends came to 13 bases. The CDR3 is made up of 15 amino acids. The V gene's germline CDR1 is SGHDN and CDR2 FVKESK.

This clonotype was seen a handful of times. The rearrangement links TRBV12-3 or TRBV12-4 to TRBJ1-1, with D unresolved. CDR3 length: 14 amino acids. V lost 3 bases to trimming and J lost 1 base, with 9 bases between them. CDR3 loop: CASSFTVRNTEAFF. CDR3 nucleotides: TGTGCCAGCAGTTTTACGGTCCGGAACACTGAAGCTTTCTTT.

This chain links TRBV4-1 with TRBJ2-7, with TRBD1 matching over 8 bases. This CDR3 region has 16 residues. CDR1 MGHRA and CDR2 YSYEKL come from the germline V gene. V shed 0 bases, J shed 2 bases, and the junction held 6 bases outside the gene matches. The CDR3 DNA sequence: TGCGCCAGCAGCCAAGATACAGGACAGGGCGCCTACGAGCAGTACGTC. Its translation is CASSQDTGQGAYEQYV.

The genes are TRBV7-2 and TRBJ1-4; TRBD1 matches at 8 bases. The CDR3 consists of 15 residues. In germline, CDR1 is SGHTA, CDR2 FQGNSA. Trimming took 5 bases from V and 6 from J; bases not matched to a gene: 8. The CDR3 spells CASSQAVQGDEKLFF. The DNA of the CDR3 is TGTGCCAGCAGCCAAGCGGTACAGGGGGATGAAAAACTGTTTTTT.